Below, 13 T cell receptor beta chains from the same sample are listed, as sequenced in a study of technical replicates of blood from a handful of donors. Assay: immunoSEQ multiplex PCR; the TCRdb copy retains only in-frame clones and omits some. In the table there are 70,000 or so clones, roughly 89% of which are singletons. Sequencing was performed on T cells isolated from PBMCs. All receptors come from a human donor in good health. Some clones in this sample may be carry-over from other donors' samples.

The chain combines TRBV30 with TRBJ2-1; TRBD2 might be the D (6 bases). Trimming shortened V by 0 bases and J by 10 bases, and 10 bases separated the two germline ends. Germline values: CDR1 GTSNPN, CDR2 SVGIG (reference sequence). The CDR3 extends over 12 amino acids. The CDR3 sequence is CAWSVRGREQFF. CDR3 nucleotides: TGTGCCTGGAGTGTACGGGGGAGGGAGCAGTTCTTC. Based on the CDR3 plus reference TRBV30 and TRBJ2-1, the full variable domain is SQTIHQWPATLVQPVGSPLSLECTVEGTSNPNLYWYRQAAGRGLQLLFYSVGIGQISSEVPQNLSASRPQDRQFILSSKKLLLSDSGFYLCAWSVRGREQFFGPGTRLTVL.

The genes are TRBV6-6 and TRBJ2-1, with 7 positions matching TRBD2. CDR3 size: 16 residues. Germline V CDR1 and CDR2: MNHNY, SVGAGI (reference sequence). The trim removed 6 bases at V and 1 base at J, leaving 9 bases unmatched. The CDR3 loop reads CASSRRGGGSYNEQFF. In DNA, the CDR3 is TGTGCCAGCAGCCGTCGTGGGGGGGGGTCCTACAATGAGCAGTTCTTC.

This chain connects TRBV6-5 to TRBJ1-1; no reliable D call. V lost 5 bases and J lost 6, with 10 bases in between. The V gene's germline CDR1 is MNHEY and CDR2 SVGAGI. The CDR3 contains 12 residues. The CDR3 loop is CASSRGSAEAFF. For the CDR3, the DNA is TGTGCCAGCAGTAGAGGATCGGCTGAAGCTTTCTTT.

V is TRBV19 and J is TRBJ2-7; 7 nucleotides agree with TRBD2. This CDR3 is 14 amino acids long. Germline loops: CDR1 LNHDA, CDR2 SQIVND (reference sequence). The J segment lost 4 bases and the V segment lost 3 bases, leaving 6 bases of the junction unmatched. CDR3 coding DNA: TGTGCCAGTAGTATTATTGCGGGAGTTTACGAGCAGTACTTC. Translating it yields CASSIIAGVYEQYF.

The chain carries TRBV25-1 and TRBJ2-7; the D gene is possibly TRBD2 (7 bases). V shed 4 bases and J shed 3 bases, with 13 bases lying between them. CDR1 is MGHDK and CDR2 is SYGVNS in the germline V gene. This CDR3 spans 14 amino acids. DNA for the CDR3: TGTGCCAGCAGTGTAAGGGGGGGCCGCTACGAGCAGTACTTC. It encodes CASSVRGGRYEQYF.

This clone has only a few counts. This chain joins TRBV2 and TRBJ1-1; D not resolved. The CDR3 has 12 residues. Trimming took 2 bases from V and 3 from J, leaving 4 bases between them. CDR1 SNHLY and CDR2 FYNNEI come from the germline V gene. The CDR3 loop reads CASSEIYTEAFF. The CDR3 region has the DNA TGTGCCAGCAGTGAAATATACACTGAAGCTTTCTTT.

The rearrangement uses TRBV7-2 and TRBJ2-1; no clear D gene. The germline gives CDR1 SGHTA, CDR2 FQGNSA. The CDR3 contains 14 residues. V gave up 3 bases and J gave up 9 bases, with 15 bases separating them. The CDR3: CASSLHPLRSEQFF. CDR3 coding DNA: TGTGCCAGCAGCTTGCACCCCCTCCGGAGTGAGCAGTTCTTC.

This chain links TRBV11-3 with TRBJ1-2; the D gene is possibly TRBD1 (5 bases). The CDR3 is 12 amino acids. V dropped 5 bases and J dropped 3 bases, with 7 bases sitting between them. Looked up from germline, CDR1 is SGHNT and CDR2 is YENEEA. CDR3 sequence reads: CASSPGDYGYTF. CDR3 nucleotides: TGTGCCAGCAGCCCGGGGGACTATGGCTACACCTTC. Combining the CDR3 with reference TRBV11-3 and TRBJ1-2 gives the whole variable domain EAGVVQSPRYKIIEKKQPVAFWCNPISGHNTLYWYLQNLGQGPELLIRYENEEAVDDSQLPKDRFSAERLKGVDSTLKIQPAELGDSAVYLCASSPGDYGYTFGSGTRLTVV.

This clone came up once. The V call is TRBV9, the J call TRBJ2-5; the D gene is possibly TRBD2 (6 bases). The ends were cut back, 0 bases at V and 7 bases at J, with 13 bases in the middle. This CDR3 comprises 14 residues. CDR1 is SGDLS and CDR2 is YYNGEE in the germline V gene. This CDR3 is CASSVVAMGGTQYF. CDR3 nucleotides: TGTGCCAGCAGCGTAGTAGCGATGGGGGGGACCCAGTACTTC.

The V call is TRBV5-1, the J call TRBJ1-2, with unresolved D. The CDR3 covers 13 residues. Trimming stripped 0 bases from V and 3 bases from J, with 6 bases between. Germline values: CDR1 SGHRS, CDR2 YFSETQ. In DNA form, the CDR3 reads TGCGCCAGCAGCTTGGGGAGGGACTATGGCTACACCTTC. Protein: CASSLGRDYGYTF.

This rearrangement joins TRBV18 to TRBJ2-5; D is ambiguous. Germline V CDR1 and CDR2: KGHSH, LQKENI. The CDR3 contains 14 residues. Trimming cost V 1 base and J 2 bases, with 8 bases left between them. The CDR3 here is CASSPRTQQETQYF. The CDR3 nucleotides read TGTGCCAGCTCACCACGTACACAGCAAGAGACCCAGTACTTC.

This clone was seen once. The chain is built from TRBV5-6 and TRBJ2-7; 11 nucleotides line up with TRBD1. Germline CDR1 is SGHDT and CDR2 is YYEEEE. CDR3 size: 14 residues. J gave up 5 bases and V 2 bases, and 3 bases lay outside the gene matches. The CDR3 DNA sequence: TGTGCCAGCAGCTTCGGGACAGGGGGTAACGAGCAGTACTTC. It codes for CASSFGTGGNEQYF.

This rearrangement joins TRBV29-1 to TRBJ1-5; D is ambiguous. CDR3 size: 13 residues. Trimming took off 6 bases at V and 6 bases at J, with 15 bases between the two ends. The germline gives CDR1 SQVTM, CDR2 ANQGSEA. CDR3 in amino acids: CSVNTGIGQPQHF. CDR3 in DNA: TGCAGCGTGAACACCGGGATCGGTCAGCCCCAGCATTTT.